These 23 T cell receptor beta chains came from one sample sequenced in a study of T-cell memory formation after mild COVID-19. Using its own MiXCR run on the 5' RACE reads, TCRdb lists one record per CDR3 protein. The data show almost 550,000 distinct CDR3 sequences, with about 20% seen just once and approximately 13% held by the top ten. Sequencing input: PBMCs or a T cell subset sorted from them (not recorded which). Every receptor here comes from an adult woman who had mild COVID-19 (a few samples of this study predate the infection). Cell type and time point are not known.

The chain employs TRBV4-3 and TRBJ1-5; D remains ambiguous. Germline CDR1 is LGHNA and CDR2 is YSLEER. The germline V and J ends were trimmed by 1 base and 3 bases, with 7 bases remaining between them. The CDR3 is 14 amino acids. The CDR3 here is CASSQVNDNQPQHF. The DNA for the CDR3 is TGCGCCAGCAGCCAAGTAAATGACAATCAGCCCCAGCATTTT.

This clonotype was seen a few times. This CDR3 reads CASSYFRDREAFF. The CDR3 DNA is TGTGCCAGCAGTTACTTCCGGGACAGGGAAGCTTTCTTT. The genes are TRBV6-5 and TRBJ1-1; 8 positions match TRBD1. This CDR3 is 13 amino acids long. V lost 1 base and J lost 8; bases outside the gene matches: 3. Germline V gives CDR1 MNHEY, CDR2 SVGAGI.

The chain carries TRBV24-1 and TRBJ2-1; 10 nucleotides agree with TRBD1. V shed 4 bases, J shed 10 bases, and the junction held 9 bases outside the gene matches. The germline V gene encodes CDR1 KGHDR and CDR2 SFDVKD. This CDR3 has 15 residues. The CDR3 nucleotides are TGTGCCACCAGTGACCAAGGGACAGGGGCACACGAGCAGTTCTTC. Protein product: CATSDQGTGAHEQFF.

The chain employs TRBV29-1 and TRBJ1-1, with D uncertain. Per the germline V gene, CDR1 is SQVTM and CDR2 is ANQGSEA. V was pared by 6 bases and J by 4 bases, with 15 bases between. CDR3 length: 13 amino acids. DNA for the CDR3: TGCAGCGTGACCGGGCCCAAGATCACTGAAGCTTTCTTT. Residues: CSVTGPKITEAFF.

This clonotype was counted a few times. The chain carries TRBV7-9 and TRBJ2-7; 15 positions agree with TRBD2. Germline V gene sequence: CDR1 SEHNR, CDR2 FQNEAQ (reference sequence). The CDR3 runs 17 residues. Germline trimming cut 5 bases from V and 4 bases from J; bases unmatched to any gene: 9. CDR3 in amino acids: CASSLGLAGGPGYEQYF. Written as DNA, the CDR3 is TGTGCCAGCAGCCTAGGACTAGCGGGAGGGCCGGGTTACGAGCAGTACTTC. Using reference TRBV7-9 and TRBJ2-7 for the parts outside the CDR3, the full variable domain is DTGVSQNPRHKITKRGQNVTFRCDPISEHNRLYWYRQTLGQGPEFLTYFQNEAQLEKSRLLSDRFSAERPKGSFSTLEIQRTEQGDSAMYLCASSLGLAGGPGYEQYFGPGTRLTVT.

V gene TRBV4-1 combines with J gene TRBJ2-7; no clear D gene. CDR1 and CDR2 (germline): MGHRA, YSYEKL. The CDR3 spans 14 residues. Trimming left V 4 bases short and J 5 bases short, with 15 bases between. The CDR3 sequence is CASSPEKVVDEQYF. The CDR3 DNA is TGCGCCAGCAGCCCCGAAAAGGTGGTGGACGAGCAGTACTTC.

The rearrangement uses TRBV6-6 and TRBJ2-3, with D possibly called TRBD1 or TRBD2 (6 bases each). Trimming removed 2 bases at V and 5 bases at J, with 11 bases between. The CDR3 sequence is 14 residues long. The germline V gene encodes CDR1 MNHNY and CDR2 SVGAGI (reference sequence). CDR3 sequence: CASSYGGPRDTQYF. CDR3 in DNA: TGTGCCAGCAGTTACGGGGGGCCGAGAGATACGCAGTATTTT.

This clonotype has just a few counts. This chain connects TRBV20-1 to TRBJ2-7; 11 bases align to TRBD2. Germline V CDR1 and CDR2: DFQATT, SNEGSKA (reference sequence). The CDR3 is made up of 13 amino acids. V shed 6 bases, J shed 5 bases, and the junction held 6 bases outside the gene matches. CDR3 nucleotide sequence: TGCAGTGCGCCGGGACTAGCGGTCCACGAGCAGTACTTC. It yields the protein CSAPGLAVHEQYF.

This clonotype has more than one count but fewer than ten. The chain is built from TRBV24-1 and TRBJ2-3, with D unresolved. The germline CDR1 and CDR2 sequences are KGHDR and SFDVKD. The CDR3 has 13 residues. Between the trimmed V and J ends, which lost 7 bases and 4 bases, there was a span of 11 bases. The CDR3 sequence: CATRDQGADTQYF. The CDR3 region has the DNA TGTGCCACCAGGGATCAAGGAGCAGATACGCAGTATTTT.

In this sample, this clonotype turned up many times. V gene TRBV5-1 combines with J gene TRBJ2-1, with 11 bases lining up with TRBD2. Germline CDR1 SGHRS, CDR2 YFSETQ. Unmatched junction bases numbered 11, after V lost 4 bases and J lost 8 bases. The CDR3 is 16 residues long. The CDR3 sequence is CASSLIAGGPTDEQFF. The CDR3 DNA reads TGCGCCAGCAGCCTCATAGCGGGAGGGCCCACGGATGAGCAGTTCTTC.

This clonotype was recorded a few times. The chain joins TRBV10-3 to TRBJ2-7, with a possible D match to TRBD2 (6 bases). With 11 bases removed from V and 3 bases from J, the gap between germline ends came to 23 bases. Germline V gene lookup returns CDR1 ENHRY and CDR2 SYGVKD. The CDR3 runs to 15 residues. Written as DNA, the CDR3 is TGTGCCTCCCAGGAGGGCGGGACGGGGGACTACGAGCAGTACTTC. This gives the protein CASQEGGTGDYEQYF.

The sample holds a few counts of this clonotype. V is TRBV23-1 and J is TRBJ1-5; the match to TRBD1 covers 7 bases. TRBV23-1 is marked as an open reading frame, function uncertain. Trimming cost V 2 bases and J 2 bases; bases outside gene matches: 15. This CDR3 is 19 amino acids long. CDR3 region: CASSQKDPTGIDGNQPQHF. The DNA of the CDR3 is TGCGCCAGCAGTCAAAAGGACCCGACAGGGATTGACGGCAATCAGCCCCAGCATTTT.

Many counts were recorded for this clonotype. The J gene is TRBJ2-7, the V gene TRBV4-1, with TRBD1 identical over 8 bases. The CDR3 consists of 16 residues. CDR1 and CDR2 from the germline V gene are MGHRA and YSYEKL. The J segment lost 3 bases and the V segment lost 2 bases, leaving 9 bases of the junction unmatched. CDR3: CASSQHRTGKIYEQYF. The DNA for the CDR3 is TGCGCCAGCAGCCAACATCGGACAGGGAAAATCTACGAGCAGTACTTC.

This clonotype was seen a few times. The chain joins TRBV27 to TRBJ2-1; D is possibly TRBD2 (6 bases). The CDR3 has 16 residues. Germline loops: CDR1 MNHEY, CDR2 SMNVEV (reference sequence). Trimming left V 6 bases short and J 9 bases short, with 24 bases between. The chain's CDR3 is CASRPGTGGPVGEQFF. CDR3 nucleotide sequence: TGTGCCAGCAGGCCCGGTACAGGAGGGCCAGTGGGTGAGCAGTTCTTC.

The table lists this clonotype with a few counts. This chain links TRBV3-1 with TRBJ2-2; D is possibly TRBD2 (7 bases). The germline V and J ends were trimmed by 0 bases and 1 base, with 9 bases remaining between them. Germline values: CDR1 LGHDT, CDR2 YNNKEL (reference sequence). The CDR3 spans 16 residues. The CDR3 region has the DNA TGTGCCAGCAGCCAAGACGGGGGGCGGAACACCGGGGAGCTGTTTTTT. This translates into CASSQDGGRNTGELFF. Full variable domain (rest looked up from reference TRBV3-1 and TRBJ2-2): DTAVSQTPKYLVTQMGNDKSIKCEQNLGHDTMYWYKQDSKKFLKIMFSYNNKELIINETVPNRFSPKSPDKAHLNLHINSLELGDSAVYFCASSQDGGRNTGELFFGEGSRLTVL.

This clonotype occurred a few times. V gene TRBV6-2 or TRBV6-3 combines with J gene TRBJ2-3; D perhaps matches TRBD2 (6 bases). Per the germline V gene, CDR1 is MNHEY and CDR2 is SVGEGT. V was cut by 6 bases and J by 3 bases, with 10 bases left in between. This CDR3 comprises 13 residues. The CDR3: CASRKTSTDTQYF. For the CDR3, the DNA is TGTGCCAGCAGGAAGACTAGTACAGATACGCAGTATTTT.

DNA of the CDR3: TGTGCCAGCTCAACCGGGACAGGCACCATTAACTATGGCTACACCTTC. It yields the protein CASSTGTGTINYGYTF. The chain recombines TRBV18 with TRBJ1-2; 8 nucleotides line up with TRBD1. Germline V lookup: CDR1 KGHSH, CDR2 LQKENI. V was clipped by 5 bases and J by 1 base; unmatched bases: 9. The CDR3 runs 16 residues.

This clonotype was seen a few times. This rearrangement joins TRBV29-1 to TRBJ1-1; no firm D call. The germline V gene has CDR1 SQVTM and CDR2 ANQGSEA. The CDR3 runs 14 residues. Between the trimmed V and J ends, which lost 2 bases and 0 bases, there was a span of 10 bases. The DNA for the CDR3 is TGCAGCGTTGAATTTGGGCGGATGAACACTGAAGCTTTCTTT. Protein sequence: CSVEFGRMNTEAFF.

This clonotype appeared a few times. V and J are TRBV7-8 and TRBJ2-4, with TRBD1 identical over 9 bases. Per the germline V gene, CDR1 is SGHVS and CDR2 is FQNEAQ. V gave up 0 bases and J gave up 6 bases; unmatched junction bases: 3. The length of the CDR3 is 15 residues. CDR3 sequence reads: CASSLARDRANIQYF. The CDR3 DNA follows: TGTGCCAGCAGCTTAGCACGGGACAGGGCAAACATTCAGTACTTC.

The rearrangement joins TRBV15 to TRBJ2-7; 13 bases align to TRBD2. This CDR3 is 15 amino acids long. The J segment lost 5 bases and the V segment lost 6 bases, leaving 7 bases of the junction unmatched. Germline assignment: CDR1 LNHNV and CDR2 YYDKDF (reference sequence). The CDR3: CATRLLAGGPHEQYF. The CDR3 DNA reads as TGTGCCACCAGGTTACTAGCGGGAGGGCCCCACGAGCAGTACTTC.

The chain couples TRBV5-5 to TRBJ2-7, with D unresolved. The CDR3 covers 14 residues. CDR1 is SGHKS, CDR2 YYEKEE, per germline (reference sequence). V was pared by 0 bases and J by 6 bases, with 13 bases between. CDR3 residues: CASSLGGVGPEQYF. For the CDR3, the DNA is TGTGCCAGCAGCTTGGGGGGTGTGGGTCCCGAGCAGTACTTC. Complete variable domain (other parts from reference TRBV5-5 and TRBJ2-7): DAGVTQSPTHLIKTRGQQVTLRCSPISGHKSVSWYQQVLGQGPQFIFQYYEKEERGRGNFPDRFSARQFPNYSSELNVNALLLGDSALYLCASSLGGVGPEQYFGPGTRLTVT.

V gene TRBV7-9 combines with J gene TRBJ1-5, with a weak D call TRBD1 (5 bases). With 4 bases removed from V and 12 bases from J, the gap between germline ends came to 13 bases. The CDR3 contains 12 residues. CDR1 is SEHNR, CDR2 FQNEAQ, per germline (reference sequence). The CDR3 spells CASSSWDRNQHF. Written as DNA, the CDR3 is TGTGCCAGCAGCTCATGGGACCGCAACCAGCATTTT.

This clonotype was recorded once. This chain joins TRBV25-1 and TRBJ2-5; 7 nucleotides match TRBD1. Looked up from germline, CDR1 is MGHDK and CDR2 is SYGVNS. V trimming: 3 bases; J trimming: 2 bases; junction bases outside the gene matches: 15. The CDR3 is 18 amino acids. CDR3 protein: CASSEITSGQNEQETQYF. The CDR3 bases are TGTGCCAGCAGTGAGATAACTTCGGGACAGAACGAACAAGAGACCCAGTACTTC. The whole variable domain, remainder taken from reference TRBV25-1 and TRBJ2-5, is EADIYQTPRYLVIGTGKKITLECSQTMGHDKMYWYQQDPGMELHLIHYSYGVNSTEKGDLSSESTVSRIRTEHFPLTLESARPSHTSQYLCASSEITSGQNEQETQYFGPGTRLLVL.